The TCR beta chain described here comes from a study of OX40 agonist ivuxolimab in advanced cancers. Study-level findings and limits: Clones of CD4+ and CD8+ blood T cells grew by week 6 at doses of 0.1 to 3.0 mg/kg. The average count of expanded clones was higher among CD8+ T cells than among CD4+. The study did not work out the antigen specificity of the expanded peripheral T cells.

Germline loops: CDR1 SGHRS, CDR2 YFSETQ. This CDR3 region has 16 residues. Trimming stripped 2 bases from V and 1 base from J, with 15 bases between. Profiled with immunoSEQ multiplex PCR; TCRdb holds only in-frame clones, not every one. The top ten clones hold approximately 0.32% of a sample with roughly 61,000 clones, around nine tenths of them seen once. On this clone: The target antigen is unknown.

This TCR was recovered from an adult with an advanced solid tumor such as melanoma, head and neck, liver or kidney cancer. The V call is TRBV5-1, the J call TRBJ1-1; D uncertain. The source was CD4+ or CD8+ T cells sorted from blood, collected in a trial of the OX40 agonist ivuxolimab. CDR3 in DNA: TGCGCCAGCAGCTTCGTGTCCACTAGTCAGAACACTGAAGCTTTCTTT. Protein sequence: CASSFVSTSQNTEAFF.